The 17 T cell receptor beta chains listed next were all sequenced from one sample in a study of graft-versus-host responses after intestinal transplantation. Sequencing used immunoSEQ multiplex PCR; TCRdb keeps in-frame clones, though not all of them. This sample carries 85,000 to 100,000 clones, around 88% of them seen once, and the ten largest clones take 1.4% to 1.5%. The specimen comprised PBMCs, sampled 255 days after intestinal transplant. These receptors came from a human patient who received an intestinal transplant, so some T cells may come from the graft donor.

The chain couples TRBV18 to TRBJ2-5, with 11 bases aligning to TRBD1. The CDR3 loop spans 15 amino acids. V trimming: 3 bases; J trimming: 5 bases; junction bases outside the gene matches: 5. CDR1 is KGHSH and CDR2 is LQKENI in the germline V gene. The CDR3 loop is CASSPQDRGQETQYF. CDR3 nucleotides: TGTGCCAGCTCACCTCAGGACAGGGGGCAGGAGACCCAGTACTTC.

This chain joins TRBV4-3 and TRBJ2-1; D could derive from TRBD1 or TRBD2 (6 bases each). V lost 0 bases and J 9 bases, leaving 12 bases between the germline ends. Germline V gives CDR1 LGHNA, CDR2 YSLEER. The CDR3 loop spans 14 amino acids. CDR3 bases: TGCGCCAGCAGCCAAGATTTGGGGGGCACTGAGCAGTTCTTC. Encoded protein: CASSQDLGGTEQFF.

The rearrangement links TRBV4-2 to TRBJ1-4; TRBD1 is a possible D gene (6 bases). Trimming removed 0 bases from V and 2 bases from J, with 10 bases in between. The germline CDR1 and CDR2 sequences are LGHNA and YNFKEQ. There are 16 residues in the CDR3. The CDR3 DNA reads TGTGCCAGCAGCCAAGAAGAGGGGGTCACTAATGAAAAACTGTTTTTT. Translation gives CASSQEEGVTNEKLFF.

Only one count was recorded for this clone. CDR3 DNA sequence: TGTGCCAGCAGCTTAGACGGTAATTCACCCCTCCACTTT. Translation gives CASSLDGNSPLHF. The chain recombines TRBV7-9 with TRBJ1-6; unclear D gene. V was pared by 1 base and J by 6 bases, with 4 bases between. From germline, CDR1 is SEHNR and CDR2 FQNEAQ (reference sequence). The CDR3 length is 13 residues.

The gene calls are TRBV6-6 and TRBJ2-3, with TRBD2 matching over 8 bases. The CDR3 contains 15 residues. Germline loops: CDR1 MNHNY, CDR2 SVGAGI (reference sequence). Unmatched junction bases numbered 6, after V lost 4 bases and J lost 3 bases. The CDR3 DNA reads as TGTGCCAGCAGTTCCAGCGGGGGCATAACAGATACGCAGTATTTT. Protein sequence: CASSSSGGITDTQYF.

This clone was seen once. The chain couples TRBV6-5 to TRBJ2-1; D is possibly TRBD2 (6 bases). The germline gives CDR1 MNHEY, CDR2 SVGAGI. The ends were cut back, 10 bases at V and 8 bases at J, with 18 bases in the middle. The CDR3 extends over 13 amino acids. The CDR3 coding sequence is TGTGCCACAGGTTCGCGGGGAGGAGATGAGCAGTTCTTC. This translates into CATGSRGGDEQFF.

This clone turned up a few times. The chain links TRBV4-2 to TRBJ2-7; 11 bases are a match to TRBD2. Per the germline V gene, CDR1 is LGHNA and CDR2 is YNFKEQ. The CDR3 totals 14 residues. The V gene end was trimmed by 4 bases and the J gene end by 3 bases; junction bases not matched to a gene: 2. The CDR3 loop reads CASSRGLAGYEQYF. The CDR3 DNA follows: TGTGCCAGCAGCCGTGGACTAGCGGGCTACGAGCAGTACTTC.

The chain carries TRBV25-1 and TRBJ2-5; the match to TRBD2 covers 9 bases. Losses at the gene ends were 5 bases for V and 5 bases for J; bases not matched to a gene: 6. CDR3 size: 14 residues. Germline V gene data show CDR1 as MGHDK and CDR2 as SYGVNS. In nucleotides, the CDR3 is TGTGCCAGCAGTTTCCAAGCGGGGGGCGAGACCCAGTACTTC. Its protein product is CASSFQAGGETQYF.

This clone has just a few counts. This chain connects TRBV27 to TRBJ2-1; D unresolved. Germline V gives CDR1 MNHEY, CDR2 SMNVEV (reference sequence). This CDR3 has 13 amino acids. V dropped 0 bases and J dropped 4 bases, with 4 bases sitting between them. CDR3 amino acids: CASSLSAYNEQFF. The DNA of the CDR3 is TGTGCCAGCAGTTTATCGGCTTACAATGAGCAGTTCTTC.

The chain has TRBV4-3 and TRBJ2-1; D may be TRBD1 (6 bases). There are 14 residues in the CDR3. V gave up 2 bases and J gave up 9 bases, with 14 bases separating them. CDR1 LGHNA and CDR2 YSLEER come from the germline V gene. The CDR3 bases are TGCGCCAGCAGCCAAACAACAGGGTTTCTTGAGCAGTTCTTC. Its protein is CASSQTTGFLEQFF.

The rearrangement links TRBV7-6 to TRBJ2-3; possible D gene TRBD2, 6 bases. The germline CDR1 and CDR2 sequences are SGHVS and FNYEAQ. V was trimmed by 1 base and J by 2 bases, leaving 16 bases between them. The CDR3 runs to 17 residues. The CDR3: CASSLEVPGVPTDTQYF. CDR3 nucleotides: TGTGCCAGCAGCTTAGAGGTGCCGGGAGTACCCACAGATACGCAGTATTTT.

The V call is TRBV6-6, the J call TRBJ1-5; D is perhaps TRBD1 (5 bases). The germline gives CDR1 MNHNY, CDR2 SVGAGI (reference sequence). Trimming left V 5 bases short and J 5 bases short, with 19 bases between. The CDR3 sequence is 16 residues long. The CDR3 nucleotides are TGTGCCAGCAGTATCCCGGGAGGAGGGGCAGATCAGCCCCAGCATTTT. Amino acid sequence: CASSIPGGGADQPQHF.

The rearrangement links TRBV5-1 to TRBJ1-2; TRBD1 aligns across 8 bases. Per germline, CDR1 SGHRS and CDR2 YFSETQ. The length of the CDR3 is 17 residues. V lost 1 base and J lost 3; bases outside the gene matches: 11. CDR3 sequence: CASSLRGLRGRDYGYTF. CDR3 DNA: TGCGCCAGCAGCTTGCGTGGCCTCAGGGGGCGCGACTATGGCTACACCTTC.

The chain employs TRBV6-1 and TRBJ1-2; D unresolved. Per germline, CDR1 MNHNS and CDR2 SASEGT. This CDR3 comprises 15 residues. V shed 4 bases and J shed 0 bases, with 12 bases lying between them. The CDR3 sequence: CASSAGTETNYGYTF. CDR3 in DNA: TGTGCCAGCAGTGCGGGCACAGAAACTAACTATGGCTACACCTTC.

The CDR3 nucleotides read TGTGCCAGCAGCTTGTACCCTTACGAGCAGTACGTC. It is translated as CASSLYPYEQYV. The rearrangement uses TRBV5-6 and TRBJ2-7; unclear D gene. CDR1 SGHDT and CDR2 YYEEEE come from the germline V gene. V lost 1 base and J 4 bases, leaving 6 bases between the germline ends. This CDR3 is built from 12 residues.

The CDR3 DNA follows: TGTGCCAGCAGGAAGGTGGAGGGAGTTGTCGCTGAAGCTTTCTTT. Protein: CASRKVEGVVAEAFF. The V call is TRBV2, the J call TRBJ1-1; unclear D gene. The V and J ends lost 6 bases and 6 bases respectively, with 20 bases between them. The CDR3 runs to 15 residues. Germline-derived CDR1 and CDR2 are SNHLY and FYNNEI.

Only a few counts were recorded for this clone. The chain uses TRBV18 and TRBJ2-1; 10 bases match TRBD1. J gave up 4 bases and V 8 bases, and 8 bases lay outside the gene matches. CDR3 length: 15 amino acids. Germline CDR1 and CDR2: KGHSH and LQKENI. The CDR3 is CASAPTGGSYNEQFF. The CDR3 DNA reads TGTGCCAGCGCCCCGACAGGGGGCTCGTACAATGAGCAGTTCTTC.